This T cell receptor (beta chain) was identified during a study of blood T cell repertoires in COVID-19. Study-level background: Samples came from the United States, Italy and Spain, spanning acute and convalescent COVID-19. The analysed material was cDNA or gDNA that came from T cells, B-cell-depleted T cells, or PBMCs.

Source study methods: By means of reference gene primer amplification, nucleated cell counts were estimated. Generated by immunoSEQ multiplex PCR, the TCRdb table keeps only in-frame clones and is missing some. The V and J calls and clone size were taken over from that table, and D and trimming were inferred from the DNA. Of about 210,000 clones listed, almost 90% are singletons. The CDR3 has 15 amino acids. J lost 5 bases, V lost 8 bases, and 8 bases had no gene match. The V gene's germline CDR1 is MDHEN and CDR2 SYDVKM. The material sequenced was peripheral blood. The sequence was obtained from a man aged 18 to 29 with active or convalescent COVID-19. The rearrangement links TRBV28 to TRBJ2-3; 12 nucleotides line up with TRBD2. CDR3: CASGETSGSQDTQYF. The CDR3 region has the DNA TGTGCCAGCGGCGAGACTAGCGGGAGTCAAGATACGCAGTATTTT. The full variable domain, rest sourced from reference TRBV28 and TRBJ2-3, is DVKVTQSSRYLVKRTGEKVFLECVQDMDHENMFWYRQDPGLGLRLIYFSYDVKMKEKGDIPEGYSVSREKKERFSLILESASTNQTSMYLCASGETSGSQDTQYFGPGTRLTVL.